The 3 T cell receptor beta chains below all came from one sample that was sequenced in a study of shared clonotypes between healthy human individuals. Positively selected for CCR7, the CD45RO-negative cells used as naive CD8 cells excluded terminally differentiated effector memory CD45RA+ cells. Profiling relied on immunoSEQ multiplex PCR, and the TCRdb table lists in-frame clones only, not all of them. The table lists 550,000 to 750,000 clones, roughly 94% of them singletons, with nearly 25% in the top ten. Specimen: naive CD8+ T cells sorted from blood. The receptors were sampled from a young man in good health.

V usage is TRBV11-2 and J usage is TRBJ2-1; 7 bases agree with TRBD1. V lost 5 bases to trimming and J lost 2 bases; unmatched junction nucleotides: 12. This CDR3 region has 17 residues. Per germline, CDR1 SGHAT and CDR2 FQNNGV. CDR3 sequence: CASSTVLSGQTYNEQFF. The CDR3 DNA is TGTGCCAGCAGCACCGTCCTATCGGGACAGACCTACAATGAGCAGTTCTTC.

The V gene is TRBV10-1, the J gene TRBJ2-1; tentatively, D is TRBD1 or TRBD2 (5 bases each). Looked up from germline, CDR1 is WNHNN and CDR2 is SYGVQD (reference sequence). V was trimmed by 7 bases and J by 3 bases, leaving 13 bases between them. This CDR3 region has 14 residues. CDR3 DNA sequence: TGCGCCAGCATCGGGACGAAGCACTACAATGAGCAGTTCTTC. This codes for CASIGTKHYNEQFF.

The V gene is TRBV11-1, the J gene TRBJ2-7; 8 bases are a match to TRBD2. Losses at the gene ends were 7 bases for V and 3 bases for J; bases not matched to a gene: 5. This CDR3 region has 13 residues. Looked up from germline, CDR1 is SGHAT and CDR2 is FQDESV (reference sequence). CDR3: CASTEAGGYEQYF. The CDR3 nucleotides are TGTGCCAGCACCGAGGCGGGAGGCTACGAGCAGTACTTC.